This T cell receptor (beta chain) was found in a study of blood T cells in healthy people across ages. Per the germline V gene, CDR1 is MGHRA and CDR2 is YSYEKL. CDR3 length: 19 residues. Trimming took off 3 bases at V and 0 bases at J, with 21 bases between the two ends. It was with a sample-barcoded 5' primer and a J-beta primer mix that a second PCR of roughly 6 to 12 cycles was run. One entry per CDR3 protein results from TCRdb running MiXCR on the 5' RACE reads. Of about a million distinct CDR3 sequences listed, 51% are singletons. Study-wide points: Greater diversity and more naive CD4+ cells were seen in long-lived donors than in aged donors.

About this clonotype: What it binds is not known.

The chain is built from TRBV4-1 and TRBJ2-4; possibly TRBD1 for D (5 bases). Sequences were obtained from blood. The clonotype was recovered from a woman in her fifties or sixties in good health. CDR3 region: CASSHPRAYRPEAKNIQYF. The CDR3 DNA follows: TGCGCCAGCAGCCACCCTAGGGCCTACAGGCCCGAAGCCAAAAACATTCAGTACTTC.